This TCR beta chain derives from a study of technical replicates of blood from several donors (dated by TCRdb to the late 2010s). Only one count was recorded for this clone. Its antigen is currently not known. No clone much larger than this one lies a single base away; base qualities are absent. The library was made by the immunoSEQ multiplex PCR assay. TCRdb obtained this table from immuneACCESS and retained in-frame rearrangements with V and J assigned. These tables miss some clones; where compared with another copy, unresolved V genes account for less than half of the shortfall, and the remainder is unexplained. Counted in this sample were 60,000 to 65,000 clones; around 87% of them appeared once. Around 5.3% of the sample is taken by the ten largest. At the junction V is shortened by 0 bases and J by 8 bases, with 20 bases in between. The CDR3 numbers 15 residues from cysteine through phenylalanine. The only DNA kept is the CDR3, 45 bases in frame from the first base. Per the germline V gene (reference sequence), GTSNPN is the CDR1 and SVGIG is the CDR2.

The clonotype was recovered from a human donor in good health. Some clones in this sample may be carry-over from other donors' samples. The sequence links TRBV30 to TRBJ2-7; TRBD2 might be the D gene, on 6 matching bases. The specimen was PBMCs. The CDR3 amino acid sequence is: CAWSVSRGAPVKQYF. The bases are TGTGCCTGGAGTGTAAGTCGCGGGGCCCCCGTCAAGCAGTACTTC.